These T cell receptor beta chains were read from a single sample in a study of blood T cell repertoires in COVID-19. Sequenced by immunoSEQ multiplex PCR; TCRdb stores in-frame clones only, minus some. The sample has 400,000 or so clones, roughly 86% seen once. The sample comprised PBMCs or T cells enriched from blood (not recorded which). The receptors derive from a woman in her forties with acute COVID-19. The CDR3 runs from the conserved cysteine through the conserved F or W. D genes are given only for firm matches. Size tells how often a clone was seen (once, few, many) or the class of an expanded clone, and some rows leave it out.

TRBJ2-7 | TRBV7-9 | NA | NA | CASSLVAGDYEQYF | TGTGCCAGCAGCTTAGTCGCAGGGGATTACGAGCAGTACTTC
TRBJ2-4 | TRBV14 | NA | NA | CASSQVAGNIQYF | TGTGCCAGCAGCCAAGTGGCGGGAAACATTCAGTACTTC
TRBJ1-3 | TRBV3-1/TRBV3-2 | NA | NA | CASSQGQGSGNTIYF | TGTGCCAGCAGCCAAGGGCAGGGATCAGGAAACACCATATATTTT
TRBJ1-6 | TRBV19 | NA | NA | CASSIARGTYNSPLHF | TGTGCCAGTAGTATAGCAAGGGGCACCTATAATTCACCCCTCCACTTT
TRBJ2-3 | TRBV7-2 | NA | NA | CASGQGGSADTQYF | TGTGCCAGCGGCCAGGGGGGTTCCGCAGATACGCAGTATTTT
TRBJ1-2 | TRBV20-1 | NA | NA | CSTDLYGYTF | TGCAGTACAGACCTCTATGGCTACACCTTC
TRBJ2-7 | TRBV20-1 | NA | NA | CSASTRSYEQYF | TGCAGTGCTAGTACCAGGTCCTACGAGCAGTACTTC
TRBJ2-1 | TRBV19 | NA | NA | CASSSGSSGENEQFF | TGTGCCAGTAGCTCAGGGTCATCCGGAGAGAATGAGCAGTTCTTC
TRBJ1-1 | TRBV11-2 | NA | NA | CASSLNPGLNTEAFF | TGTGCCAGCAGCTTAAATCCTGGACTAAACACTGAAGCTTTCTTT
TRBJ1-6 | TRBV3-1/TRBV3-2 | once | NA | CASSQGRYNSPLHF | TGTGCCAGCAGCCAAGGGAGGTATAATTCACCCCTCCACTTT
TRBJ2-3 | TRBV27 | NA | NA | CASGYGGAPDTQYF | TGTGCCAGCGGTTACGGCGGGGCCCCAGATACGCAGTATTTT
TRBJ2-2 | TRBV14 | NA | NA | CASSFYRDTGELFF | TGTGCCAGCAGCTTCTACAGGGATACCGGGGAGCTGTTTTTT
TRBJ1-1 | TRBV3-1/TRBV3-2 | NA | TRBD1 | CASSQVSGSRGRWAFF | TGTGCCAGCAGCCAAGTATCTGGTTCTAGGGGGCGATGGGCTTTCTTT
TRBJ1-5 | TRBV6-5 | NA | NA | CASSGGTDSNQPQHF | TGTGCCAGCTCGGGGGGCACGGATAGCAATCAGCCCCAGCATTTT
TRBJ1-2 | TRBV6-1 | NA | NA | CASSELTRGFYGYTF | TGTGCCAGCAGTGAGTTAACTCGGGGTTTCTATGGCTACACCTTC
TRBJ2-3 | TRBV5-5 | few | TRBD1 | CASSMDRESDTQYF | TGTGCCAGCAGCATGGACAGGGAGTCAGATACGCAGTATTTT
TRBJ1-5 | TRBV12-5 | NA | NA | CASGLDEEEPQHF | TGTGCTAGTGGTTTGGACGAAGAGGAGCCCCAGCATTTT
TRBJ1-6 | TRBV7-6 | NA | NA | CASSLDPGNSPLHF | TGTGCCAGCAGCTTAGATCCGGGGAATTCACCCCTCCACTTT
TRBJ2-2 | TRBV2 | NA | NA | CASIGSSTIGELFF | TGTGCCAGCATCGGGTCTAGTACGATCGGGGAGCTGTTTTTT
TRBJ2-5 | TRBV7-9 | NA | NA | CASVDTGGPQETQYF | TGTGCCAGCGTGGATACGGGGGGCCCCCAAGAGACCCAGTACTTC
TRBJ2-5 | TRBV24-1 | NA | TRBD2 | CATSEQTSGTQYF | TGTGCCACCAGTGAGCAGACTAGCGGGACCCAGTACTTC
TRBJ1-1 | TRBV28 | NA | TRBD1 | CASSYGKTGVNTEAFF | TGTGCCAGCAGTTACGGAAAGACAGGGGTGAACACTGAAGCTTTCTTT
TRBJ2-1 | TRBV7-8 | NA | NA | CASSLSGRHEQFF | TGTGCCAGCAGCTTATCAGGGAGGCATGAGCAGTTCTTC
TRBJ2-7 | TRBV3-1/TRBV3-2 | NA | TRBD2 | CASSAAEELAGVQYF | TGTGCCAGCAGCGCGGCGGAGGAACTAGCGGGGGTGCAGTACTTC
TRBJ2-1 | TRBV10-3 | NA | NA | CAISADNEQFF | TGTGCCATCTCTGCGGACAATGAGCAGTTCTTC
TRBJ1-3 | TRBV18 | NA | NA | CASSPVDLRNTIYF | TGTGCCAGCTCACCAGTGGACTTAAGAAACACCATATATTTT
TRBJ1-4 | TRBV19 | NA | NA | CASSIGGAVEKLFF | TGTGCCAGTAGTATTGGGGGGGCGGTCGAAAAACTGTTTTTT
TRBJ2-3 | TRBV29-1 | NA | TRBD2 | CSVGPSGGTDTQYF | TGCAGCGTTGGGCCTAGCGGCGGGACAGATACGCAGTATTTT
TRBJ1-6 | TRBV14 | few | NA | CASSPSNSPLHF | TGTGCCAGCAGCCCTTCGAATTCACCCCTCCACTTT
TRBJ2-3 | TRBV5-1 | NA | NA | CASSFLSPQFDTQYF | TGCGCCAGCAGCTTCCTCAGTCCCCAATTCGATACGCAGTATTTT
TRBJ1-5 | TRBV5-1 | NA | TRBD1 | CASSLGDRDNQPQHF | TGCGCCAGCAGCTTGGGGGACAGGGATAATCAGCCCCAGCATTTT
TRBJ2-7 | TRBV5-1 | NA | TRBD1 | CASSLVPTGGGEQYF | TGCGCCAGCAGCTTGGTGCCCACAGGGGGCGGCGAGCAGTACTTC
TRBJ1-1 | TRBV12-5 | NA | NA | CASRENTEAFF | TGTGCTAGCAGGGAGAACACTGAAGCTTTCTTT
TRBJ2-7 | TRBV4-2 | NA | TRBD2 | CASSQASGDFSYEQYF | TGTGCCAGCAGCCAAGCGAGCGGGGACTTCTCCTACGAGCAGTACTTC
TRBJ2-7 | TRBV15 | once | NA | CATSDYRDKGEQYF | TGTGCCACCAGCGATTACCGGGACAAAGGGGAGCAGTACTTC
TRBJ1-5 | TRBV21-1 | NA | NA | CASSKVEGGPDQPQHF | TGTGCCAGCAGCAAAGTTGAAGGGGGCCCGGATCAGCCCCAGCATTTT
TRBJ2-7 | TRBV5-1 | NA | TRBD1 | CASSSPGQSYEQYF | TGCGCCAGCAGCTCTCCGGGACAGTCCTACGAGCAGTACTTC
TRBJ2-7 | TRBV6-1 | NA | TRBD2 | CASSEWRGGLTEQYF | TGTGCCAGCAGTGAATGGCGGGGGGGCCTCACCGAGCAGTACTTC
TRBJ2-1 | TRBV19 | NA | TRBD1 | CASNPTGIDEQFF | TGTGCCAGCAACCCGACAGGGATAGATGAGCAGTTCTTC
TRBJ2-1 | TRBV27 | NA | NA | CASSSAGWLPNEQFF | TGTGCCAGCAGTTCCGCGGGTTGGCTCCCCAATGAGCAGTTCTTC
TRBJ1-1 | TRBV6-6 | NA | NA | CASSFAAVNTEAFF | TGTGCCAGCAGTTTTGCGGCAGTGAACACTGAAGCTTTCTTT
TRBJ1-1 | TRBV19 | few | NA | CASSMDRLDVLNTEAFF | TGTGCCAGTAGTATGGACAGATTAGACGTATTGAACACTGAAGCTTTCTTT
TRBJ1-5 | TRBV2 | few | NA | CASSINQPQHF | TGTGCCAGCAGTATAAATCAGCCCCAGCATTTT
TRBJ1-1 | TRBV2 | NA | TRBD1 | CASSVQGARTEAFF | TGTGCCAGCAGCGTACAGGGGGCCAGGACTGAAGCTTTCTTT
TRBJ1-2 | TRBV5-1 | NA | TRBD1 | CASSTPNRGTYGYTF | TGCGCCAGCAGTACCCCTAACAGGGGAACTTATGGCTACACCTTC
TRBJ2-2 | TRBV10-3 | few | TRBD2 | CAISGSGGATGELFF | TGTGCCATCAGTGGCAGCGGGGGGGCCACCGGGGAGCTGTTTTTT
TRBJ2-2 | TRBV2 | NA | NA | CASSPTNTGELFF | TGTGCCAGCAGCCCTACGAACACCGGGGAGCTGTTTTTT
TRBJ1-1 | TRBV7-9 | NA | NA | CASNGGDTEAFF | TGTGCCAGCAATGGGGGGGACACTGAAGCTTTCTTT
TRBJ1-3 | TRBV30 | once | NA | CAWSGTGRGNTIYF | TGTGCCTGGAGTGGGACCGGGAGGGGAAACACCATATATTTT
TRBJ2-7 | TRBV5-1 | NA | TRBD1 | CASSSGQGWSYEQYF | TGCGCCAGCAGCTCCGGACAGGGGTGGTCCTACGAGCAGTACTTC
TRBJ1-5 | TRBV18 | NA | TRBD1 | CASSPNRGDQPQHF | TGTGCCAGCTCACCCAACAGGGGAGATCAGCCCCAGCATTTT
TRBJ2-3 | TRBV7-9 | many | TRBD2 | CASSLGTSGGPDTQYF | TGTGCCAGCAGCCTAGGGACTAGCGGGGGTCCAGATACGCAGTATTTT
TRBJ1-5 | TRBV7-9 | NA | TRBD1 | CASSSEGQLNQPQHF | TGTGCCAGCAGCTCAGAGGGACAGCTGAATCAGCCCCAGCATTTT
TRBJ2-5 | TRBV30 | NA | NA | CAWSWGGQETQYF | TGTGCCTGGAGTTGGGGCGGCCAAGAGACCCAGTACTTC
TRBJ1-6 | TRBV5-4 | NA | TRBD1 | CASSSGRDRANSPLHF | TGTGCCAGCAGCTCCGGCCGGGACAGGGCCAATTCACCCCTCCACTTT